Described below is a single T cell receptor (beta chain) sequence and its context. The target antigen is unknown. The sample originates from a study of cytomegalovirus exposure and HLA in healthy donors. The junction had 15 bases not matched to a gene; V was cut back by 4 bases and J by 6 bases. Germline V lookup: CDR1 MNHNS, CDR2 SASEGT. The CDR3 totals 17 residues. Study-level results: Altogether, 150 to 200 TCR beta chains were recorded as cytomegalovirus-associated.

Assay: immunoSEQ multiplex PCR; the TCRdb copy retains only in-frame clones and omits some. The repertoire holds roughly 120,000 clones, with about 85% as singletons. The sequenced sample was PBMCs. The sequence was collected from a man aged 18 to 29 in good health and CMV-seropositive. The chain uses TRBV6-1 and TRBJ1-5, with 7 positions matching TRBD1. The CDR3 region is CASSGPATGPGSQPQHF. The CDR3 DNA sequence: TGTGCCAGCAGTGGGCCTGCGACAGGGCCTGGTAGTCAGCCCCAGCATTTT.